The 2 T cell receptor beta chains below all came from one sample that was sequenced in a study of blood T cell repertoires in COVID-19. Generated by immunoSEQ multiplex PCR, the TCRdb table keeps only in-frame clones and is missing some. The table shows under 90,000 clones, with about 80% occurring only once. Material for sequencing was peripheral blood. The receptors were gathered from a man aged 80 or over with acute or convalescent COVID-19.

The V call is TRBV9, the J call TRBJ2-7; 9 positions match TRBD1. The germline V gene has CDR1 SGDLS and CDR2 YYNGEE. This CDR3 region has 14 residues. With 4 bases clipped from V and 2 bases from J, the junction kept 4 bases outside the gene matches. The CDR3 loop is CASSFRDRAYEQYF. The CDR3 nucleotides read TGTGCCAGCAGCTTCCGGGACAGGGCCTACGAGCAGTACTTC.

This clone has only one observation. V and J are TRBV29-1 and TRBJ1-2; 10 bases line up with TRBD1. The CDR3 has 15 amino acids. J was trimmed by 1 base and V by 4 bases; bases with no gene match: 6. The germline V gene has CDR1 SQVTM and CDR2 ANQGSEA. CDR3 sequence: CSVGDRGSINYGYTF. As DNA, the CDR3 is TGCAGCGTTGGGGACAGGGGCTCAATTAACTATGGCTACACCTTC. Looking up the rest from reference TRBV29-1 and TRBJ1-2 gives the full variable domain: SAVISQKPSRDICQRGTSLTIQCQVDSQVTMMFWYRQQPGQSLTLIATANQGSEATYESGFVIDKFPISRPNLTFSTLTVSNMSPEDSSIYLCSVGDRGSINYGYTFGSGTRLTVV.